These 27 T cell receptor beta chains originate from one sample sequenced in a study of brain T cells in children with intractable seizures. The sample's time point: blood from clinic visit 5 months post-surgery; TSC patient then seizure free. Measured with immunoSEQ multiplex PCR; TCRdb has only the in-frame clones, and not every one. The sample includes under 400,000 clones, over 90% seen only once; the top ten take roughly 6%. Source: peripheral blood, taken 4 to 5 months after surgery. Receptors were obtained from a boy younger than two with tuberous sclerosis and intractable seizures.

The J gene is TRBJ2-5, the V gene TRBV19; 8 bases fit TRBD1. J gave up 4 bases and V 5 bases, and 9 bases lay outside the gene matches. The CDR3 is 15 amino acids. CDR1 is LNHDA and CDR2 is SQIVND in the germline V gene (reference sequence). The CDR3 reads CASSPRRTGSETQYF. DNA for the CDR3: TGTGCCAGTAGTCCACGAAGGACAGGGTCAGAGACCCAGTACTTC.

The chain couples TRBV9 to TRBJ1-3; 8 nucleotides match TRBD1. Unmatched junction bases numbered 8, after V lost 1 base and J lost 5 bases. The CDR3 spans 16 residues. Germline values: CDR1 SGDLS, CDR2 YYNGEE. The CDR3 region has the DNA TGTGCCAGCAGCGTAACCGTGACAGGGGCGAGAAACACCATATATTTT. Protein: CASSVTVTGARNTIYF.

The V gene is TRBV30, the J gene TRBJ1-1, with 7 bases aligning to TRBD1. The trim removed 4 bases at V and 5 bases at J, leaving 4 bases unmatched. The CDR3 sequence is 12 residues long. Per germline, CDR1 GTSNPN and CDR2 SVGIG (reference sequence). The CDR3 is CAWTGGGTEAFF. CDR3 DNA: TGTGCCTGGACAGGGGGGGGGACTGAAGCTTTCTTT.

The V gene is TRBV7-3, the J gene TRBJ1-1, with a weak D call TRBD1 (6 bases). The CDR3 length is 14 residues. V lost 5 bases to trimming and J lost 4 bases, with 14 bases between them. From germline, CDR1 is SGHTA and CDR2 FQGTGA. The CDR3 protein is CASSLGGRGTEAFF. Here the CDR3 DNA reads TGTGCCAGCAGCCTCGGGGGCAGGGGCACTGAAGCTTTCTTT.

This clone was observed a handful of times. The genes are TRBV27 and TRBJ1-6; no reliable D call. The germline gives CDR1 MNHEY, CDR2 SMNVEV (reference sequence). CDR3 length: 15 amino acids. V dropped 0 bases and J dropped 6 bases, with 9 bases sitting between them. The CDR3 region has the DNA TGTGCCAGCAGTTTATCATGGCGGGGTAATTCACCCCTCCACTTT. This encodes CASSLSWRGNSPLHF.

In its sample, this clone was seen a few times. The J gene is TRBJ1-2, the V gene TRBV19; the D is unclear. Trimming removed 5 bases from V and 8 bases from J, with 12 bases in between. This CDR3 is built from 12 residues. Germline V gives CDR1 LNHDA, CDR2 SQIVND (reference sequence). The CDR3 sequence is CASSPDDRGYTF. Here the CDR3 DNA reads TGTGCCAGTAGTCCGGACGATAGAGGCTACACCTTC. The full variable domain, with the rest looked up from reference TRBV19 and TRBJ1-2, is DGGITQSPKYLFRKEGQNVTLSCEQNLNHDAMYWYRQDPGQGLRLIYYSQIVNDFQKGDIAEGYSVSREKKESFPLTVTSAQKNPTAFYLCASSPDDRGYTFGSGTRLTVV.

The chain uses TRBV28 and TRBJ1-1; D gene uncertain. CDR1 is MDHEN, CDR2 SYDVKM, per germline. This CDR3 has 12 amino acids. V was pared by 5 bases and J by 4 bases, with 8 bases between. CDR3 sequence reads: CASSPPVTEAFF. CDR3 bases: TGTGCCAGCAGTCCTCCCGTCACTGAAGCTTTCTTT.

The chain carries TRBV27 and TRBJ2-7; 8 positions agree with TRBD2. The V segment lost 8 bases and the J segment 7 bases; nucleotides outside the gene matches: 7. CDR1 MNHEY and CDR2 SMNVEV come from the germline V gene (reference sequence). The CDR3 has 12 amino acids. The CDR3 protein is CASHRGGREQYF. The CDR3 DNA reads TGTGCCAGCCACCGGGGGGGCCGAGAGCAGTACTTC.

The genes are TRBV6-5 and TRBJ2-5; D remains ambiguous. V dropped 6 bases and J dropped 1 base, with 12 bases sitting between them. The CDR3 spans 14 residues. Germline values: CDR1 MNHEY, CDR2 SVGAGI. CDR3 in amino acids: CASRGRPSQETQYF. In DNA, the CDR3 is TGTGCCAGCAGAGGCCGACCCTCCCAAGAGACCCAGTACTTC.

The chain has TRBV30 and TRBJ1-2, with TRBD1 matching over 7 bases. V shed 3 bases, J shed 4 bases, and the junction held 8 bases outside the gene matches. From germline, CDR1 is GTSNPN and CDR2 SVGIG (reference sequence). The CDR3 length is 14 residues. The CDR3, as DNA: TGTGCCTGGAGCGTCCCAGGGGGGGTCTATGGCTACACCTTC. This codes for CAWSVPGGVYGYTF.

The V gene is TRBV10-1, the J gene TRBJ1-6, with a possible D match to TRBD1 (6 bases). This CDR3 is built from 13 residues. Germline V gene data show CDR1 as WNHNN and CDR2 as SYGVQD (reference sequence). The V and J ends lost 7 bases and 9 bases respectively, with 13 bases between them. This chain's CDR3 is CASTQGRGSPLHF. The CDR3, as DNA: TGCGCCAGCACACAGGGCCGGGGTTCACCCCTCCACTTT.

The chain recombines TRBV27 with TRBJ1-6; perhaps TRBD1 as D (6 bases). The CDR3 is 16 amino acids. Trimming removed 7 bases at V and 3 bases at J, with 16 bases between. Germline V gives CDR1 MNHEY, CDR2 SMNVEV (reference sequence). This CDR3 reads CASTKGGESYNSPLHF. CDR3 coding DNA: TGTGCCAGCACCAAAGGGGGGGAGAGCTATAATTCACCCCTCCACTTT.

This chain uses TRBV2 with TRBJ2-7, with D possibly matching TRBD1 (5 bases). The CDR3 extends over 14 amino acids. With 2 bases removed from V and 2 bases from J, the gap between germline ends came to 10 bases. In germline, CDR1 is SNHLY, CDR2 FYNNEI. In DNA, the CDR3 is TGTGCCAGCAGTGAAATACAGGCGGCCTACGAGCAGTACTTC. This gives the protein CASSEIQAAYEQYF.

The chain combines TRBV3-1 (or the pseudogene TRBV3-2) with TRBJ2-3, with D unclear. The CDR3 is made up of 13 amino acids. Deletions cut 3 bases from V and 8 bases from J, with 12 bases between. Germline V gene lookup returns CDR1 LGHDT and CDR2 YNNKEL (reference sequence). The CDR3 here is CASSQTAPGTQYF. CDR3 nucleotides: TGTGCCAGCAGCCAGACCGCCCCCGGTACGCAGTATTTT.

The V call is TRBV13, the J call TRBJ2-1, with TRBD2 identical over 8 bases. The CDR3 covers 16 residues. The V gene's germline CDR1 is PRHDT and CDR2 FYEKMQ (reference sequence). V lost 5 bases, J lost 3 bases, and 9 bases stayed unmatched. The CDR3 sequence: CASSELGAGVYNEQFF. CDR3 DNA: TGTGCCAGCAGCGAACTCGGAGCGGGGGTCTACAATGAGCAGTTCTTC.

This chain uses TRBV4-2 with TRBJ2-4, with D possibly matching TRBD2 (6 bases). The CDR3 covers 15 residues. Trimming shortened V by 4 bases and J by 3 bases, and 13 bases separated the two germline ends. Germline-derived CDR1 and CDR2 are LGHNA and YNFKEQ. CDR3 sequence reads: CASSRRDGGKNIQYF. The DNA of the CDR3 is TGTGCCAGCAGCCGGAGGGATGGGGGCAAAAACATTCAGTACTTC.

Points on this clone: Other DNA sequences in this sample translate to the same CDR3. V and J are TRBV24-1 and TRBJ2-3; possible D gene TRBD2, 5 bases. This CDR3 is 13 amino acids long. With 5 bases removed from V and 1 base from J, the gap between germline ends came to 6 bases. Germline V lookup: CDR1 KGHDR, CDR2 SFDVKD. For the CDR3, the DNA is TGTGCCACCAGTGTGGGAGGCACAGATACGCAGTATTTT. Translating gives CATSVGGTDTQYF.

J is TRBJ2-7 and V is TRBV30; D call uncertain. Trimming stripped 1 base from V and 3 bases from J, with 13 bases between. Germline V gene data show CDR1 as GTSNPN and CDR2 as SVGIG (reference sequence). The CDR3 has 14 residues. CDR3 loop: CAWSETPLFYEQYF. The DNA of the CDR3 is TGTGCCTGGAGTGAAACCCCTCTTTTCTACGAGCAGTACTTC. Full variable domain (remainder filled in from reference TRBV30 and TRBJ2-7): SQTIHQWPATLVQPVGSPLSLECTVEGTSNPNLYWYRQAAGRGLQLLFYSVGIGQISSEVPQNLSASRPQDRQFILSSKKLLLSDSGFYLCAWSETPLFYEQYFGPGTRLTVT.

Comments on this clone: In the same sample, other DNA sequences code for this CDR3. The chain links TRBV28 to TRBJ2-7; D is undetermined. CDR1 is MDHEN and CDR2 is SYDVKM in the germline V gene. V dropped 3 bases and J dropped 4 bases, with 7 bases sitting between them. The CDR3 has 12 residues. CDR3 amino acids: CASSLSSYEQYF. The CDR3 region has the DNA TGTGCCAGCAGTTTGTCCAGTTACGAGCAGTACTTC.

This rearrangement joins TRBV5-6 to TRBJ1-2; D perhaps matches TRBD1 (6 bases). This CDR3 has 15 residues. The germline gives CDR1 SGHDT, CDR2 YYEEEE. V lost 0 bases and J lost 8, with 17 bases in between. The CDR3 loop reads CASSLVRRQAHGYTF. For the CDR3, the DNA is TGTGCCAGCAGCTTGGTTCGGCGACAGGCTCACGGCTACACCTTC. Supplemented by reference TRBV5-6 and TRBJ1-2, the full variable domain reads DAGVTQSPTHLIKTRGQQVTLRCSPKSGHDTVSWYQQALGQGPQFIFQYYEEEERQRGNFPDRFSGHQFPNYSSELNVNALLLGDSALYLCASSLVRRQAHGYTFGSGTRLTVV.

This clone has a single count. The genes are TRBV2 and TRBJ2-5; tentatively, D is TRBD1 (6 bases). CDR1 is SNHLY, CDR2 FYNNEI, per germline. The CDR3 runs 15 residues. Trimming cost V 7 bases and J 4 bases, with 19 bases left between them. Here the CDR3 DNA reads TGTGCCAGCACCCGACTGGGGATGGGGGCAGAGACCCAGTACTTC. Translation gives CASTRLGMGAETQYF.

The CDR3 sequence: CASSSFTGELFF. CDR3 nucleotides: TGTGCCAGCAGCTCATTTACCGGGGAGCTGTTTTTT. This chain joins TRBV7-9 and TRBJ2-2; D gene unclear. Trimming took 4 bases from V and 5 from J, leaving 5 bases between them. Per the germline V gene, CDR1 is SEHNR and CDR2 is FQNEAQ (reference sequence). CDR3 length equals 12 residues.

The chain employs TRBV5-1 and TRBJ1-1; the D is unclear. The ends were cut back, 0 bases at V and 0 bases at J, with 0 bases in the middle. Germline CDR1 is SGHRS and CDR2 is YFSETQ. The CDR3 is 12 amino acids. The CDR3 DNA is TGCGCCAGCAGCTTGGTGAACACTGAAGCTTTCTTT. Protein product: CASSLVNTEAFF.

V gene TRBV18 combines with J gene TRBJ1-5; D remains ambiguous. In germline, CDR1 is KGHSH, CDR2 LQKENI. V was shortened by 3 bases and J by 3 bases, with 12 bases between the two germline ends. This CDR3 spans 15 amino acids. The CDR3 region is CASSPVGAVNQPQHF. In nucleotides, the CDR3 is TGTGCCAGCTCACCCGTCGGAGCGGTCAATCAGCCCCAGCATTTT.

The V gene is TRBV27, the J gene TRBJ2-1; TRBD2 agrees at 8 bases. Germline V gene lookup returns CDR1 MNHEY and CDR2 SMNVEV (reference sequence). V gave up 6 bases and J gave up 7 bases; unmatched junction bases: 14. The CDR3 runs to 16 residues. In DNA, the CDR3 is TGTGCCAGCAGACACCTGGCTAGCGGGCCAATAAATGAGCAGTTCTTC. It yields the protein CASRHLASGPINEQFF.

The chain links TRBV9 to TRBJ2-1; D might be TRBD1 or TRBD2, each matching 6 bases. This CDR3 spans 17 amino acids. The germline V gene encodes CDR1 SGDLS and CDR2 YYNGEE. V was clipped by 4 bases and J by 5 bases, with 22 bases between them. DNA of the CDR3: TGTGCCAGCAGCATAGGGGGAGGACGGTTCCGCGACAATGAGCAGTTCTTC. Its translation is CASSIGGGRFRDNEQFF.

This clone appeared a few times. The V and J genes are TRBV5-4 and TRBJ2-6; 7 positions agree with TRBD1. This CDR3 spans 17 amino acids. CDR1 and CDR2 from the germline V gene are SGHNT and YYREEE (reference sequence). The V gene end was trimmed by 2 bases and the J gene end by 3 bases; junction bases not matched to a gene: 8. The CDR3 spells CASSFSNRQGGANVLTF. CDR3 bases: TGTGCCAGCAGCTTCTCAAACCGACAGGGTGGGGCCAACGTCCTGACTTTC.